The rows below give T cell receptor beta chains drawn from one sample of a study of T cell responses to AZD1222 COVID-19 vaccine. Clones were sequenced by immunoSEQ multiplex PCR, and TCRdb holds only the in-frame ones, with some missing. The sample comprises around 190,000 clones, roughly 92% of which are singletons, and 1% to 1.5% rests with the top ten. The sample was peripheral blood, taken on day 0 of AZD1222 vaccination. All receptors derive from an adult in good health. Both conserved end residues are part of each CDR3. Each record gives: CDR3 length, clone size, J gene, D gene, V gene, CDR3 protein, CDR3 DNA. The D gene is left open where the match is weak. The size entry is marked missing in some rows and otherwise reads once, few, many or a size class.

14 | - | TRBJ2-7 | - | TRBV3-1/TRBV3-2 | CASSQTGLRDEQYF | TGTGCCAGCAGCCAGACGGGACTTCGGGACGAGCAGTACTTC
14 | once | TRBJ2-1 | TRBD1 | TRBV9 | CASSLGTGGDEQFF | TGTGCCAGCAGCCTAGGGACAGGAGGCGATGAGCAGTTCTTC
15 | - | TRBJ1-1 | - | TRBV28 | CASSLSPDTNTEAFF | TGTGCCAGCAGTTTATCCCCGGACACGAACACTGAAGCTTTCTTT
16 | - | TRBJ2-3 | - | TRBV7-8 | CASSSQRGILTDTQYF | TGTGCCAGCAGCTCCCAGAGGGGGATACTCACAGATACGCAGTATTTT
15 | - | TRBJ2-5 | TRBD1 | TRBV25-1 | CASSRDRGPWETQYF | TGTGCCAGCAGCCGGGACAGGGGGCCTTGGGAGACCCAGTACTTC
15 | - | TRBJ1-1 | TRBD1 | TRBV11-1 | CASSLGQGLGTEAFF | TGTGCCAGCAGCTTAGGACAGGGATTGGGCACTGAAGCTTTCTTT
17 | - | TRBJ1-5 | - | TRBV7-8 | CASSQKHLSYSNQPQHF | TGTGCCAGCAGCCAAAAACACCTTTCCTATAGCAATCAGCCCCAGCATTTT
13 | once | TRBJ2-5 | - | TRBV2 | CASSVGVRETQYF | TGTGCCAGCAGTGTGGGGGTGAGGGAGACCCAGTACTTC
13 | few | TRBJ1-1 | - | TRBV19 | CASSIYENTEAFF | TGTGCCAGTAGTATATACGAGAACACTGAAGCTTTCTTT
17 | - | TRBJ1-3 | - | TRBV6-1 | CASSEAPGRTLRNTIYF | TGTGCCAGCAGTGAAGCGCCGGGACGGACCCTGAGAAACACCATATATTTT
20 | - | TRBJ1-2 | - | TRBV23-1 | CASSQPSPSGLVFNSHGYTF | TGCGCCAGCAGTCAACCCTCACCCTCAGGGTTGGTTTTTAACTCGCATGGCTACACCTTC
13 | - | TRBJ1-2 | TRBD1 | TRBV18 | CASSRQGTNGYTF | TGTGCCAGCTCAAGACAGGGAACCAATGGCTACACCTTC
13 | - | TRBJ2-5 | - | TRBV7-2 | CASSSGAQETQYF | TGTGCCAGCAGTTCCGGGGCTCAAGAGACCCAGTACTTC
13 | once | TRBJ1-1 | - | TRBV29-1 | CSVGGRMNTEAFF | TGCAGCGTGGGGGGACGGATGAACACTGAAGCTTTCTTT
13 | - | TRBJ1-5 | - | TRBV27 | CASSWERDQPQHF | TGTGCCAGCAGCTGGGAAAGGGATCAGCCCCAGCATTTT
15 | - | TRBJ1-5 | - | TRBV7-8 | CASGRRPNSNQPQHF | TGTGCCAGCGGAAGGAGGCCTAATAGCAATCAGCCCCAGCATTTT
14 | - | TRBJ1-5 | - | TRBV2 | CASTLMEGNQPQHF | TGTGCCAGCACCTTGATGGAGGGGAATCAGCCCCAGCATTTT
14 | - | TRBJ1-2 | TRBD1 | TRBV5-1 | CASSSGQGERGYTF | TGCGCCAGCAGCTCGGGACAGGGGGAGCGTGGCTACACCTTC